This T cell receptor (beta chain) is drawn from a study of persistence of HIV-infected CD4 T cells. This was the immunoSEQ version 4 assay in survey mode. The data were produced by immunoSEQ multiplex PCR, yet TCRdb's version contains in-frame clones alone and is incomplete. This sample has over 60,000 clones, with over 60% found just once. With respect to this clone: Its antigen remains unidentified.

The stimulus was an HIV-1 Gag 15-mer peptide pool, 0.95 to 1 ug/peptide/mL. CD40L-negative CD69-negative CD45RO-high memory CD4+ T cells were sorted as populations depleted of antigen-responding cells. This sample comprised CD4+ T cells sorted from PBMCs after 18-hour stimulation, obtained from a patient who received antiretroviral therapy. The TCR originated in an adult man with HIV who was CMV-seropositive.

The CDR3 region has the DNA TGCGCCAGCAGCTCGGGCGGGACAGGGGGCGCGGCAGATACGCAGTATTTT. Encoded protein: CASSSGGTGGAADTQYF. The V gene is TRBV5-1, the J gene TRBJ2-3, with 12 bases aligning to TRBD1. The germline V gene has CDR1 SGHRS and CDR2 YFSETQ. V dropped 3 bases and J dropped 4; count of bases not matched to a gene: 9. This CDR3 region has 17 residues.